The 26 T cell receptor beta chains given below trace back to one sample, sequenced in a study of blood T cells in healthy people across ages. Then a second PCR, running roughly 7 to 11 cycles, was carried out with a sample-barcoded 5' primer and a J-beta primer mix. TCRdb redid the calling of the 5' RACE reads with MiXCR, one entry per CDR3 protein. The table shows almost 300,000 distinct CDR3 sequences, with around 30% occurring only once. The sequencing input was blood. These receptors were taken from an older woman in good health.

On this clonotype itself: A read error may be the cause here, since a much bigger clone is one base away. The chain is built from TRBV5-1 and TRBJ1-4; TRBD1 matches 8 bases. Germline assignment: CDR1 SGHRS and CDR2 YFSETQ. This CDR3 is 17 amino acids long. The CDR3 is CPSRPGQGGTASEKLFF. Written as DNA, the CDR3 is TGCCCCAGCAGACCCGGACAGGGAGGGACGGCCTCTGAAAAACTGTTTTTT.

The rearrangement joins TRBV4-3 to TRBJ2-5; 10 positions match TRBD2. The germline CDR1 and CDR2 sequences are LGHNA and YSLEER. The CDR3 runs to 15 residues. V lost 0 bases to trimming and J lost 6 bases; unmatched junction nucleotides: 4. CDR3 coding DNA: TGCGCCAGCAGCCAAGAAGCGGGGGGGCCACAGACCCAGTACTTC. This gives the protein CASSQEAGGPQTQYF.

This sequence joins TRBV5-5 and TRBJ2-7; D remains unclear. From germline, CDR1 is SGHKS and CDR2 YYEKEE (reference sequence). The V gene lost 3 bases and the J gene lost 3 bases, with 7 bases spanning the gap. CDR3 size: 12 residues. DNA for the CDR3: TGTGCCAGCAGCTCAATGGGCTACGAGCAGTACTTC. It yields the protein CASSSMGYEQYF.

This clonotype showed up just a few times. The chain combines TRBV18 with TRBJ2-5; D is tentatively TRBD1 or TRBD2 (5 bases each). The J call is uncertain, as TRBJ2-1 better fits the DNA end. The CDR3 length is 14 residues. Germline CDR1 is KGHSH and CDR2 is LQKENI. The CDR3 nucleotides read TGTGCCAGCTCACTAGAGGGACGCAACAATGAGCAGTTCTTC. It translates to CASSLEGRNNEQFF.

A word on this clonotype: One end of the junction fails to match germline, which may point to a read error. This chain links TRBV7-2 with TRBJ2-1; D unclear. This CDR3 region has 12 residues. CDR1 is SGHTA and CDR2 is FQGNSA in the germline V gene. This CDR3 is CAGSLLAVEQFF. The CDR3 coding sequence is TGTGCCGGCAGCCTATTGGCCGTTGAGCAGTTCTTC.

This clonotype was seen ten or more times. The rearrangement uses TRBV20-1 and TRBJ2-7, with TRBD1 identical over 9 bases. The trim removed 7 bases at V and 5 bases at J, leaving 12 bases unmatched. The CDR3 is made up of 14 amino acids. CDR1 DFQATT and CDR2 SNEGSKA come from the germline V gene (reference sequence). In DNA form, the CDR3 reads TGCAGTGTCCCAACAGGGGGCGCGGGTCACGAGCAGTACTTC. Translated, it gives CSVPTGGAGHEQYF.

This chain joins TRBV20-1 and TRBJ2-7, with 10 bases matching TRBD2. J lost 2 bases, V lost 6 bases, and 7 bases had no gene match. Germline-derived CDR1 and CDR2 are DFQATT and SNEGSKA (reference sequence). The CDR3 is 14 amino acids. The CDR3 DNA follows: TGCAGTGCCATGAGCGGGAGGGTCCCCTACGAGCAGTACTTC. Protein sequence: CSAMSGRVPYEQYF.

The rearrangement joins TRBV20-1 to TRBJ2-5, with TRBD2 as a possible D gene (5 bases). CDR3 length: 12 residues. V lost 7 bases and J lost 1, with 10 bases in between. The germline CDR1 and CDR2 sequences are DFQATT and SNEGSKA (reference sequence). The CDR3 DNA sequence: TGCAGTGTCTCCGGACTCCAAGAGACCCAGTACTTC. This sequence encodes CSVSGLQETQYF.

This clonotype was observed a handful of times. This rearrangement joins TRBV12-3 or TRBV12-4 to TRBJ2-6, with D possibly being TRBD1 (7 bases). This CDR3 contains 16 residues. Trimming removed 8 bases at V and 5 bases at J, with 19 bases between. The CDR3 coding sequence is TGTGCCAGCGGCTTCCGACAGGGAGGTAGGGCCAACGTCCTGACTTTC. This translates into CASGFRQGGRANVLTF.

The chain combines TRBV27 with TRBJ1-2, with D possibly being TRBD1 (6 bases). Germline V CDR1 and CDR2: MNHEY, SMNVEV (reference sequence). This CDR3 is 18 amino acids long. V lost 2 bases and J 0 bases, leaving 19 bases between the germline ends. The CDR3 DNA sequence: TGTGCCAGCAGTTTAGTCGTAGACCAGGGGAGAACTAACTATGGCTACACCTTC. It translates to CASSLVVDQGRTNYGYTF.

This clonotype was observed a few times. V usage is TRBV29-1 and J usage is TRBJ1-2; 7 nucleotides match TRBD1. Germline trimming cut 6 bases from V and 4 bases from J; bases unmatched to any gene: 5. The CDR3 covers 12 residues. The germline CDR1 and CDR2 sequences are SQVTM and ANQGSEA. The CDR3 here is CSVSGTVYGYTF. The CDR3, as DNA: TGCAGCGTGTCCGGGACAGTCTATGGCTACACCTTC.

This clonotype was seen only a few times. The chain links TRBV12-3 or TRBV12-4 to TRBJ2-5, with D maybe TRBD1 (5 bases). The closer fit of TRBJ2-7 to the DNA end suggests the J call may be wrong. CDR3 length: 13 amino acids. Here the CDR3 DNA reads TGTGCCAGCAGTCTCGACTGGGGCGGCGAGCAGTACTTC. This gives the protein CASSLDWGGEQYF.

This clonotype was observed a few times. The CDR3 loop is CASSLAKGRGGSPLHF. Here the CDR3 DNA reads TGTGCCAGCAGCTTAGCGAAGGGTAGGGGTGGTTCACCCCTCCACTTT. The chain combines TRBV7-8 with TRBJ1-6, with D maybe TRBD1 (5 bases). The V end lost 0 bases, the J end lost 9 bases, and 15 bases lay between the germline ends. CDR1 and CDR2 from the germline V gene are SGHVS and FQNEAQ. The CDR3 extends over 16 amino acids.

The V and J genes are TRBV20-1 and TRBJ1-2; 10 bases fit TRBD1. Germline CDR1 and CDR2: DFQATT and SNEGSKA (reference sequence). J lost 8 bases, V lost 3 bases, and 15 bases had no gene match. CDR3 length: 16 amino acids. The chain's CDR3 is CSASSLSGTGEWGYTF. CDR3 coding DNA: TGCAGTGCTAGTTCCCTAAGCGGGACAGGGGAATGGGGCTACACCTTC.

The chain is built from TRBV5-5 and TRBJ2-6; no definite D call. This CDR3 contains 15 residues. V was clipped by 0 bases and J by 7 bases, with 11 bases between them. CDR1 and CDR2 from the germline V gene are SGHKS and YYEKEE (reference sequence). For the CDR3, the DNA is TGTGCCAGCAGCTTGGGTCCCACCGTCGCCAACGTCCTGACTTTC. The encoded protein is CASSLGPTVANVLTF.

This clonotype was seen a handful of times. The chain links TRBV28 to TRBJ1-5; maybe TRBD1 (5 bases). Germline CDR1 MDHEN, CDR2 SYDVKM. This CDR3 has 15 residues. V lost 4 bases and J lost 2, with 12 bases in between. The CDR3 loop reads CASSYGGRGNQPQHF. Here the CDR3 DNA reads TGTGCCAGCAGTTATGGGGGAAGGGGCAATCAGCCCCAGCATTTT.

There are a few counts of this clonotype. V is TRBV13 and J is TRBJ2-7; D gene uncertain. Germline V gene lookup returns CDR1 PRHDT and CDR2 FYEKMQ (reference sequence). The CDR3 runs to 13 residues. V lost 9 bases, J lost 0 bases, and 12 bases lay in between. The CDR3 DNA is TGTGCCAGTACCGATACCCGCTCCTACGAGCAGTACTTC. It is translated as CASTDTRSYEQYF.

This clonotype has a handful of counts. The gene calls are TRBV29-1 and TRBJ2-5, with TRBD2 as a possible D gene (5 bases). The V gene's germline CDR1 is SQVTM and CDR2 ANQGSEA. With 4 bases removed from V and 4 bases from J, the gap between germline ends came to 10 bases. The CDR3 extends over 12 amino acids. As DNA, the CDR3 is TGCAGCGTTGTTATCGGGGTAGAGACCCAGTACTTC. Its protein is CSVVIGVETQYF.

This clonotype was seen only a few times. V gene TRBV15 combines with J gene TRBJ2-1, with unresolved D. The CDR3 is 13 amino acids. CDR1 is LNHNV, CDR2 YYDKDF, per germline (reference sequence). Trimming shortened V by 0 bases and J by 7 bases, and 7 bases separated the two germline ends. The CDR3 loop reads CATSRDNTNEQFF. CDR3 nucleotides: TGTGCCACCAGCAGAGATAACACGAATGAGCAGTTCTTC.

This chain joins TRBV5-1 and TRBJ2-6; tentative D call: TRBD1 (6 bases). Trimming left V 3 bases short and J 0 bases short, with 13 bases between. CDR3 length: 17 residues. The germline gives CDR1 SGHRS, CDR2 YFSETQ. The CDR3 coding sequence is TGCGCCAGCAGCTCAGGGGATCTCCACTCTGGGGCCAACGTCCTGACTTTC. As protein: CASSSGDLHSGANVLTF.

The sample holds a few counts of this clonotype. This chain uses TRBV18 with TRBJ2-5; D unclear. The closer fit of TRBJ2-1 to the DNA end suggests the J call may be wrong. Germline V lookup: CDR1 KGHSH, CDR2 LQKENI. This CDR3 contains 16 residues. The CDR3 loop reads CASSPPGGRISNEQFF. CDR3 nucleotides: TGTGCCAGCTCACCACCTGGCGGCAGGATAAGCAATGAGCAGTTCTTC.

This clonotype was observed a few times. The chain joins TRBV5-1 to TRBJ1-5; D is undetermined. V lost 0 bases to trimming and J lost 0 bases, with 13 bases between them. CDR3 size: 17 residues. Germline V gives CDR1 SGHRS, CDR2 YFSETQ. The CDR3 reads CASSLGSSPYSNQPQHF. For the CDR3, the DNA is TGCGCCAGCAGCTTGGGTTCGAGTCCATATAGCAATCAGCCCCAGCATTTT. Looking up the rest from reference TRBV5-1 and TRBJ1-5 gives the full variable domain: KAGVTQTPRYLIKTRGQQVTLSCSPISGHRSVSWYQQTPGQGLQFLFEYFSETQRNKGNFPGRFSGRQFSNSRSEMNVSTLELGDSALYLCASSLGSSPYSNQPQHFGDGTRLSIL.

V and J are TRBV15 and TRBJ1-2, with 8 positions matching TRBD1. The germline gives CDR1 LNHNV, CDR2 YYDKDF (reference sequence). CDR3 size: 16 residues. The V and J ends lost 0 bases and 4 bases, in that order; junction bases with no gene match: 7. The CDR3 reads CATSRDKTGASYGYTF. The DNA for the CDR3 is TGTGCCACCAGCAGAGATAAGACAGGGGCCAGCTATGGCTACACCTTC.

This clonotype showed up just a few times. The genes are TRBV5-5 and TRBJ2-4; D gene ambiguous. Between the trimmed V and J ends, which lost 2 bases and 5 bases, there was a span of 11 bases. The germline gives CDR1 SGHKS, CDR2 YYEKEE (reference sequence). The CDR3 is 14 residues long. The CDR3 sequence is CASSFPFTENIQYF. As DNA, the CDR3 is TGTGCCAGCAGCTTCCCCTTTACAGAAAACATTCAGTACTTC.

The chain recombines TRBV14 with TRBJ2-5; no firm D call. The CDR3 is 16 residues long. Germline V gene data show CDR1 as SGHDN and CDR2 as FVKESK. The V end was cut by 0 bases, the J end by 2 bases, with 13 bases between. CDR3 nucleotides: TGTGCCAGCAGCCAAGAAGGTGGCTATATACAAGAGACCCAGTACTTC. It codes for CASSQEGGYIQETQYF. Looking up the rest from reference TRBV14 and TRBJ2-5 gives the full variable domain: EAGVTQFPSHSVIEKGQTVTLRCDPISGHDNLYWYRRVMGKEIKFLLHFVKESKQDESGMPNNRFLAERTGGTYSTLKVQPAELEDSGVYFCASSQEGGYIQETQYFGPGTRLLVL.

The chain combines TRBV7-9 with TRBJ2-6; D is possibly TRBD2 (6 bases). Germline CDR1 reads SEHNR; CDR2 reads FQNEAQ (reference sequence). The CDR3 consists of 18 residues. V was shortened by 5 bases and J by 3 bases, with 20 bases between the two germline ends. The DNA for the CDR3 is TGTGCCAGCAGCCAAGGTGGGACTGACCGAGGTGGGGCCAACGTCCTGACTTTC. This gives the protein CASSQGGTDRGGANVLTF.